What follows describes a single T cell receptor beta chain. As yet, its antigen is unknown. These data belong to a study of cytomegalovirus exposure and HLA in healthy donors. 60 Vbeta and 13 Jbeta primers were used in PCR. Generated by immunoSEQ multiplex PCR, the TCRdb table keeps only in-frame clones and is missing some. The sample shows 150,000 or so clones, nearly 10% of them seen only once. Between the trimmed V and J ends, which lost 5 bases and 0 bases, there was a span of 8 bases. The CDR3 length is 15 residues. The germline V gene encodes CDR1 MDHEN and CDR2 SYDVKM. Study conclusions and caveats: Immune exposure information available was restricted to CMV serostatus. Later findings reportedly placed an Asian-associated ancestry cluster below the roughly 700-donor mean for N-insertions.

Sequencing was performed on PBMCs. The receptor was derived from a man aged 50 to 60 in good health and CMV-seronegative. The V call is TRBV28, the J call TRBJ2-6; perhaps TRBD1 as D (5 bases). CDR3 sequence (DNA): TGTGCCAGCAGTAGACAGCTCTCTGGGGCCAACGTCCTGACTTTC. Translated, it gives CASSRQLSGANVLTF.